One and the same sample provided the 10 T cell receptor beta chains below, sequenced in a study of blood T cell repertoires in COVID-19. Here immunoSEQ multiplex PCR was the method, and the copy in TCRdb shows in-frame clones only, minus some. The sample comprises hundreds of thousands of clones, around nine tenths of which are singletons, and just over 0.7% rests with the top ten. The sample was peripheral blood. Every receptor here comes from a man aged 40-49 years with acute or convalescent COVID-19.

The J gene is TRBJ1-6, the V gene TRBV30, with D unclear. Germline CDR1 is GTSNPN and CDR2 is SVGIG (reference sequence). V gave up 2 bases and J gave up 8 bases, with 10 bases separating them. The length of the CDR3 is 13 residues. The CDR3 coding sequence is TGTGCCTGGAGTAGACAACCCTATTCACCCCTCCACTTT. It yields the protein CAWSRQPYSPLHF. The full variable domain, with the rest looked up from reference TRBV30 and TRBJ1-6, is SQTIHQWPATLVQPVGSPLSLECTVEGTSNPNLYWYRQAAGRGLQLLFYSVGIGQISSEVPQNLSASRPQDRQFILSSKKLLLSDSGFYLCAWSRQPYSPLHFGNGTRLTVT.

This clone was observed once. The chain is built from TRBV15 and TRBJ2-2; 9 nucleotides agree with TRBD1. CDR1 LNHNV and CDR2 YYDKDF come from the germline V gene (reference sequence). The length of the CDR3 is 15 residues. The V segment lost 8 bases and the J segment 6 bases; nucleotides outside the gene matches: 10. CDR3 DNA sequence: TGTGCCACCCGCCGGGACAGGGTAATATCCGGGGAGCTGTTTTTT. This encodes CATRRDRVISGELFF.

This chain uses TRBV27 with TRBJ2-3, with 7 bases identical to TRBD2. The V gene's germline CDR1 is MNHEY and CDR2 SMNVEV (reference sequence). CDR3 length equals 18 residues. The trim removed 2 bases at V and 2 bases at J, leaving 13 bases unmatched. The CDR3 DNA follows: TGTGCCAGCAGTTTAAAGATCGGGATAGCGGGCATCACAGATACGCAGTATTTT. As protein: CASSLKIGIAGITDTQYF.

The chain joins TRBV7-9 to TRBJ2-7; TRBD1 matches at 8 bases. CDR3 length: 13 residues. Germline CDR1 reads SEHNR; CDR2 reads FQNEAQ (reference sequence). With 5 bases clipped from V and 4 bases from J, the junction kept 4 bases outside the gene matches. The CDR3 region has the DNA TGTGCCAGCAGCCGACAGGGGTGGTACGAGCAGTACTTC. Amino acid sequence: CASSRQGWYEQYF.

The genes are TRBV6-4 and TRBJ2-5; 7 positions agree with TRBD1. Germline CDR1 is MRHNA and CDR2 is SNTAGT. Trimming removed 2 bases from V and 5 bases from J; junction bases left unmatched: 8. The CDR3 covers 15 residues. CDR3 sequence reads: CASSDKGASIETQYF. The DNA for the CDR3 is TGTGCCAGCAGTGACAAGGGGGCGAGTATTGAGACCCAGTACTTC.

This clone appeared a single time. This sequence joins TRBV9 and TRBJ2-4, with 7 bases matching TRBD1. The CDR3 totals 14 residues. With V trimmed by 2 bases and J by 4 bases, 3 bases remained unmatched. Germline values: CDR1 SGDLS, CDR2 YYNGEE. CDR3 in amino acids: CASSVDRVKNIQYF. The DNA for the CDR3 is TGTGCCAGCAGCGTTGACAGGGTAAAAAACATTCAGTACTTC.

The chain employs TRBV11-2 and TRBJ2-7; the match to TRBD1 covers 10 bases. The CDR3 totals 14 residues. From germline, CDR1 is SGHAT and CDR2 FQNNGV. V gave up 5 bases and J gave up 2 bases; unmatched junction bases: 3. The CDR3 protein is CASSAGTGAYEQYF. DNA for the CDR3: TGTGCCAGCAGCGCGGGGACAGGGGCCTACGAGCAGTACTTC.

The V and J genes are TRBV9 and TRBJ1-6; D is possibly TRBD1 (6 bases). The V end was cut by 1 base, the J end by 7 bases, with 12 bases between. Germline V gene sequence: CDR1 SGDLS, CDR2 YYNGEE. The CDR3 consists of 15 residues. As DNA, the CDR3 is TGTGCCAGCAGCGTAAATTGGCAGGGGAATTCACCCCTCCACTTT. Its translation is CASSVNWQGNSPLHF.

The V gene is TRBV5-1, the J gene TRBJ2-6; a possible D gene is TRBD1 (5 bases). Germline CDR1 is SGHRS and CDR2 is YFSETQ. The CDR3 runs to 17 residues. V dropped 2 bases and J dropped 3 bases, with 15 bases sitting between them. The CDR3 loop is CASSFSLGASGANVLTF. For the CDR3, the DNA is TGCGCCAGCAGCTTTTCCCTAGGGGCTAGTGGGGCCAACGTCCTGACTTTC.

The V gene is TRBV7-9, the J gene TRBJ1-4, with TRBD1 as a possible D gene (5 bases). Deletions cut 4 bases from V and 3 bases from J, with 9 bases between. Per germline, CDR1 SEHNR and CDR2 FQNEAQ (reference sequence). This CDR3 region has 14 residues. The CDR3 nucleotides are TGTGCCAGCAGCTCGACAGAGGCTAATGAAAAACTGTTTTTT. This gives the protein CASSSTEANEKLFF.